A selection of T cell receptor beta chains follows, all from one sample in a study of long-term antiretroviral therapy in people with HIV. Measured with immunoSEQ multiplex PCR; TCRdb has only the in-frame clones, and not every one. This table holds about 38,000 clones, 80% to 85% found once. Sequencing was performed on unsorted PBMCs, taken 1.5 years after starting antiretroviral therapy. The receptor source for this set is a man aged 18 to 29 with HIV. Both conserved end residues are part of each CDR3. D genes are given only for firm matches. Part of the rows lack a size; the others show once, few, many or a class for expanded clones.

CASSLGGDINFRTDTQYF TGTGCCAGCAGCTTGGGTGGCGATATCAATTTTCGCACAGATACGCAGTATTTT NA NA TRBJ2-3 TRBV5-4
CASSLDTVGTGELFF TGTGCCAGCAGCTTAGATACAGTAGGAACCGGGGAGCTGTTTTTT NA NA TRBJ2-2 TRBV11-3
CASSFGIYTEAFF TGTGCCAGCAGCTTCGGTATTTACACTGAAGCTTTCTTT NA NA TRBJ1-1 TRBV5-4
CASSLIVAGGPTDTQYF TGTGCCAGCAGCTTGATTGTGGCGGGAGGGCCGACAGATACGCAGTATTTT TRBD2 NA TRBJ2-3 TRBV7-2
CSAGGRYNEQFF TGCAGCGCCGGTGGACGGTACAATGAGCAGTTCTTC NA NA TRBJ2-1 TRBV29-1
CASNNQRNTEAFF TGTGCCAGCAATAACCAGCGGAACACTGAAGCTTTCTTT NA NA TRBJ1-1 TRBV7-2
CASSDLGRLAAPYNEQFF TGTGCCAGCAGTGATCTGGGGAGACTAGCGGCTCCCTACAATGAGCAGTTCTTC TRBD2 NA TRBJ2-1 TRBV2
CASSFDGDSPLHF TGCGCCAGCAGCTTTGATGGGGATTCACCCCTCCACTTT NA NA TRBJ1-6 TRBV5-1
CASSPRGTANEKLFF TGTGCCAGCAGCCCCCGTGGGACAGCTAATGAAAAACTGTTTTTT TRBD1 NA TRBJ1-4 TRBV11-2
CASSLSGYEQYF TGTGCCAGCAGCCTGAGCGGCTACGAGCAGTACTTC NA NA TRBJ2-7 TRBV7-9
CASSLKAGVYNEQFF TGTGCCAGCAGCTTAAAGGCGGGGGTCTACAATGAGCAGTTCTTC TRBD2 NA TRBJ2-1 TRBV11-2
CASSQRQGPSYNEQFF TGTGCCAGCAGCCAAAGACAGGGCCCTTCCTACAATGAGCAGTTCTTC TRBD1 NA TRBJ2-1 TRBV7-9
CSATRRGIGETQYF TGCAGCGCGACAAGACGGGGGATAGGAGAGACCCAGTACTTC NA NA TRBJ2-5 TRBV29-1
CASSFGTATEQYF TGTGCCAGCAGTTTTGGGACAGCCACGGAGCAGTACTTC TRBD1 once TRBJ2-7 TRBV6-5
CASSQRWIDEQYF TGTGCCAGCAGCCAACGGTGGATCGACGAGCAGTACTTC NA few TRBJ2-7 TRBV4-2
CASSLVGGPTYGYTF TGTGCCAGCAGTCTCGTTGGGGGGCCTACCTATGGCTACACCTTC NA NA TRBJ1-2 TRBV9
CASSLGGYEQYF TGTGCCAGCAGTTTGGGGGGATATGAGCAGTACTTC NA NA TRBJ2-7 TRBV5-6
CASSPKLVGTSNEQFF TGTGCCAGCTCACCAAAATTAGTAGGAACGAGTAATGAGCAGTTCTTC NA NA TRBJ2-1 TRBV18
CATSTTTDTQYF TGTGCCACCAGCACCACCACAGATACGCAGTATTTT NA NA TRBJ2-3 TRBV15
CASSLSGREQYF TGTGCCAGCAGTTTATCTGGACGCGAGCAGTACTTC NA few TRBJ2-7 TRBV27
CASSLRTGGDEQYF TGTGCCAGCAGTTTAAGGACAGGGGGCGACGAGCAGTACTTC TRBD1 NA TRBJ2-7 TRBV28
CASSYLAGWRNQETQYF TGTGCCAGCAGCTACCTAGCGGGGTGGAGGAATCAAGAGACCCAGTACTTC TRBD2 once TRBJ2-5 TRBV7-9
CASSQVSGARQPQHF TGTGCCAGCAGCCAAGTATCGGGGGCCCGGCAGCCCCAGCATTTT NA NA TRBJ1-5 TRBV4-2
CASSRRLAGGLSYEQYF TGTGCCAGCAGCCGCCGACTAGCGGGAGGTTTATCCTACGAGCAGTACTTC TRBD2 NA TRBJ2-7 TRBV27
CASSLAPTSGGGDTQYF TGTGCCAGCAGCTTAGCCCCGACTAGCGGGGGAGGGGATACGCAGTATTTT TRBD2 NA TRBJ2-3 TRBV7-2
CASSLVDENYEQYF TGTGCCAGCAGCTTAGTCGACGAAAACTACGAGCAGTACTTC NA NA TRBJ2-7 TRBV7-9
CASKERGGPQPQHF TGTGCCAGCAAGGAGAGGGGGGGACCTCAGCCCCAGCATTTT NA once TRBJ1-5 TRBV6-5
CASSPGQGMNTIYF TGTGCCAGCAGTCCGGGACAGGGTATGAACACCATATATTTT TRBD1 NA TRBJ1-3 TRBV28
CASRGSDTQYF TGCGCCAGCAGAGGGTCGGATACGCAGTATTTT NA once TRBJ2-3 TRBV5-1
CASSPTSGRDYNEQFF TGTGCCAGCAGTCCGACTAGCGGGAGGGATTACAATGAGCAGTTCTTC TRBD2 NA TRBJ2-1 TRBV25-1
CASKERRSSGANVLTF TGCGCCAGCAAGGAACGGAGGAGCTCTGGGGCCAACGTCCTGACTTTC NA once TRBJ2-6 TRBV4-3
CASSLYSPRLAGEQYF TGTGCCAGCAGTTTATATTCCCCCCGGCTAGCGGGCGAGCAGTACTTC TRBD2 NA TRBJ2-7 TRBV27